This T cell receptor beta chain stems from a study of molecular identifiers for immune sequencing clone quantification. One entry per CDR3 protein results from TCRdb running MiXCR on the PCR reads. The data show about 630,000 distinct CDR3 sequences, about 25% seen once. V lost 3 bases and J 3 bases, leaving 9 bases between the germline ends. Germline V gives CDR1 MNHEY, CDR2 SVGAGI. The CDR3 sequence is 13 residues long. Points on this clonotype: Here the CDR3 omits its conserved ending phenylalanine or tryptophan, so a read error is the likely source.

This chain links TRBV6-5 with TRBJ2-7; perhaps TRBD1 as D (5 bases). Source material: naive CD8+ T cells from blood, with Jurkat cell RNA spiked in. Documented subset: FACS-sorted CD8+CD4-CCR7+CD45RA+ naive T cells. The source is a human donor in good health. Some libraries in this study had Jurkat cell RNA spiked in. CDR3 DNA sequence: TGTGCCAGCAGTTATGACAGAGACTACGAGCAGTACCTC. This sequence encodes CASSYDRDYEQYL.